The T cell receptor (beta chain) under discussion was sequenced for a study of blood T cell repertoires in COVID-19. As for the study in general: Acute and convalescent COVID-19 specimens originated in the United States, Italy and Spain. The cDNA or gDNA used as material had been derived from T cells, B-cell-depleted T cells, or PBMCs.

Authors' processing steps: Amplified reference gene primers provided the basis for estimating nucleated cell counts. Produced via immunoSEQ multiplex PCR; TCRdb's table is partial and in-frame only. The D gene and trimming were derived from the DNA, and the V and J assignments and clone size from that table. The table includes 400,000 to 450,000 clones, around 90% detected once. This clone was seen a handful of times. Patients from Seattle were sampled longitudinally, starting during active infection. Germline V gene data show CDR1 as SEHNR and CDR2 as FQNEAQ (reference sequence). The V end lost 5 bases, the J end lost 8 bases, and 13 bases lay between the germline ends. The CDR3 loop spans 14 amino acids.

This chain connects TRBV7-9 to TRBJ1-6, with unresolved D. Sequencing was performed on peripheral blood. The clonotype comes from a man aged 18 to 29 with COVID-19, enrolled during active disease. The CDR3 here is CASSPNVGDSPLHF. CDR3 coding DNA: TGTGCCAGCAGCCCCAATGTGGGAGATTCACCCCTCCACTTT.